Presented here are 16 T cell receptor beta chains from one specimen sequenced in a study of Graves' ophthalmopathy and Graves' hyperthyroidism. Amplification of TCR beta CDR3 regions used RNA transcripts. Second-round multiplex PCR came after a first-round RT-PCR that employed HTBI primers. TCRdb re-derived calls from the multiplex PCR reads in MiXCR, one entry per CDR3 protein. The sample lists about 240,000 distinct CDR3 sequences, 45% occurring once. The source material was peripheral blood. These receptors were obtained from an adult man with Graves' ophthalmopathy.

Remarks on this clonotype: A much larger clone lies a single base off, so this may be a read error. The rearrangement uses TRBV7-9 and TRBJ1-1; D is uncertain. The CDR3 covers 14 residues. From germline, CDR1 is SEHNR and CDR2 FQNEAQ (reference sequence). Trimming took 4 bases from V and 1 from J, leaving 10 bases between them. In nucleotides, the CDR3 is TGTGCCAGCAGCTCCGAAGGGAGGAACACTGAAGCTTTCTTT. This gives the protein CASSSEGRNTEAFF.

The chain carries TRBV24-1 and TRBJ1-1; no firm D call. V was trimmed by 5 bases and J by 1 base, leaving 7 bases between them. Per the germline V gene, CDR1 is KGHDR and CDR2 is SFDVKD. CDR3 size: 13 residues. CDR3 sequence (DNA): TGTGCCACCAGTGTAGGGTCGAACACTGAAGCTTTCTTT. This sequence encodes CATSVGSNTEAFF.

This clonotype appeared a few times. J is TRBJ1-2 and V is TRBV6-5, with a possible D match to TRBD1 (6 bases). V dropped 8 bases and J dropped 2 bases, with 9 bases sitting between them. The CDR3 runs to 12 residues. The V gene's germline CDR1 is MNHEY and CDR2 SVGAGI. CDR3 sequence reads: CASAGVNYGYTF. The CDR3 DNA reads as TGTGCCAGCGCAGGGGTAAACTATGGCTACACCTTC.

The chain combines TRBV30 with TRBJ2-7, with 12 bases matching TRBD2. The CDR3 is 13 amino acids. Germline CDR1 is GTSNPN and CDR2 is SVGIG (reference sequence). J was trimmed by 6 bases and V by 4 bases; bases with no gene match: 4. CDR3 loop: CAWNLAGGTEQYF. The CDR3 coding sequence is TGTGCCTGGAATCTAGCGGGAGGGACCGAGCAGTACTTC.

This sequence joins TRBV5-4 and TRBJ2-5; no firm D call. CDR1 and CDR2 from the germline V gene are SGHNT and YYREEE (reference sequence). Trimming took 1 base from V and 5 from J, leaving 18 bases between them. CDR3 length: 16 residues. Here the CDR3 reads CASSLKSAIDYETQYF. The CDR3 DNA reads TGTGCCAGCAGCTTGAAGTCGGCTATCGATTATGAGACCCAGTACTTC.

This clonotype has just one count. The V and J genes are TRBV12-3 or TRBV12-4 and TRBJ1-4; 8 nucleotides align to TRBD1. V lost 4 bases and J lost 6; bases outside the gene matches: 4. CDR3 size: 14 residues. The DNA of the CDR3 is TGTGCCAGCAGTTCCAGGGGGCGTGATGAAAAACTGTTTTTT. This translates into CASSSRGRDEKLFF.

The CDR3 DNA sequence: TGCAGTGCTAGAGTACTAGCGGAGAACACCGGGGAGCTGTTTTTT. This translates into CSARVLAENTGELFF. The chain carries TRBV20-1 and TRBJ2-2; TRBD2 matches at 8 bases. The CDR3 totals 15 residues. Trimming at V came to 1 base and at J to 1 base, leaving 2 bases not matched to a gene. Germline V gene data show CDR1 as DFQATT and CDR2 as SNEGSKA (reference sequence).

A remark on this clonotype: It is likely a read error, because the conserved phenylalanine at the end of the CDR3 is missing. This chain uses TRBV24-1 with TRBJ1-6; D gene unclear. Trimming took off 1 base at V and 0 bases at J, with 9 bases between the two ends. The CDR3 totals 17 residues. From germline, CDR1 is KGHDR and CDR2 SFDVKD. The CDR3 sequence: CATSDLGASSYNSPLHL. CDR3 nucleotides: TGTGCCACCAGTGATTTAGGTGCCAGCTCCTATAATTCACCCCTCCACCTT.

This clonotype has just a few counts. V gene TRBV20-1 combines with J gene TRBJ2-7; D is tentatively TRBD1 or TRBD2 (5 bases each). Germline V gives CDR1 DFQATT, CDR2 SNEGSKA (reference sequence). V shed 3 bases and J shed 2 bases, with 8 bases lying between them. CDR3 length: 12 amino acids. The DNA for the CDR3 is TGCAGTGCTAGGGGGCGGGCCTACGAGCAGTACTTC. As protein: CSARGRAYEQYF.

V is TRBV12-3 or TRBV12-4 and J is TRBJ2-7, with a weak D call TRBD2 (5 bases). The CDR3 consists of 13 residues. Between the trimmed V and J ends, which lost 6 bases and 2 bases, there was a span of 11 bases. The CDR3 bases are TGTGCCAGCAGCTTTAGCGTAACCTACGAGCAGTACTTC. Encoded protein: CASSFSVTYEQYF.

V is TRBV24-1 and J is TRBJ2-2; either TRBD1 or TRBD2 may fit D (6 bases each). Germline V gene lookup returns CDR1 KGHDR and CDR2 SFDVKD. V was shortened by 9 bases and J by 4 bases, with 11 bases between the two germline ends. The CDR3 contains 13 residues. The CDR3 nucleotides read TGTGCCACCCGAGGGGGGTCCACCGGGGAGCTGTTTTTT. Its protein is CATRGGSTGELFF.

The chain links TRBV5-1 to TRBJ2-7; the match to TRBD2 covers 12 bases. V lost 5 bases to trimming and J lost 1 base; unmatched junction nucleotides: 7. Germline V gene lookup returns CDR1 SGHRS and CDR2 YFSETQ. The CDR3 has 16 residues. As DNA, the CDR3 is TGCGCCAGCAGAAGCAAGCTAGCGGGAGGGTCCTACGAGCAGTACTTC. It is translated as CASRSKLAGGSYEQYF. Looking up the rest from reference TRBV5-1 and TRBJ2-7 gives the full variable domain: KAGVTQTPRYLIKTRGQQVTLSCSPISGHRSVSWYQQTPGQGLQFLFEYFSETQRNKGNFPGRFSGRQFSNSRSEMNVSTLELGDSALYLCASRSKLAGGSYEQYFGPGTRLTVT.

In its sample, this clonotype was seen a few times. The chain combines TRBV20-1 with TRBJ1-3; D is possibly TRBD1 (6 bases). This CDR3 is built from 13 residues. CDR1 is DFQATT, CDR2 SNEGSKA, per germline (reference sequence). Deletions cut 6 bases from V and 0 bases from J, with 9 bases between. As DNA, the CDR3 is TGCAGTGCAGCACAGGGCTCTGGAAACACCATATATTTT. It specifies CSAAQGSGNTIYF.

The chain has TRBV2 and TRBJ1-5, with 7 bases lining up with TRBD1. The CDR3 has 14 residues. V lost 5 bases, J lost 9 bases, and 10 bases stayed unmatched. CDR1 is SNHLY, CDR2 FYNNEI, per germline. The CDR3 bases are TGTGCCAGCAGTCCTCAGGGGGGGTTTTTGCCCCAGCATTTT. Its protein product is CASSPQGGFLPQHF.

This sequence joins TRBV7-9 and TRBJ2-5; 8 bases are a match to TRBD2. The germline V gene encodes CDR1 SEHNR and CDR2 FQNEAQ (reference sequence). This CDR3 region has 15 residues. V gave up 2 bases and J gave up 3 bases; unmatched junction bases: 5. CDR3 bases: TGTGCCAGCAGCTTATTCGGGGGGGCTGAAGAGACCCAGTACTTC. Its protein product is CASSLFGGAEETQYF.

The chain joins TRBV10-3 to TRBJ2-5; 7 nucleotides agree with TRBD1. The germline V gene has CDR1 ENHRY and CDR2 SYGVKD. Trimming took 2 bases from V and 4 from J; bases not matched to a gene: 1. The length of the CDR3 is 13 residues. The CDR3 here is CAISEPGGETQYF. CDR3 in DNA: TGTGCCATCAGTGAGCCAGGGGGAGAGACCCAGTACTTC.